This T cell receptor (beta chain) was sequenced for a study of human T cells and chemical hapten exposure. As for the study in general: Affected patients, primarily female, had alopecia areata, totalis or universalis.

Study-level results: Patch test scores rose with PT1 expanded TCR counts, a positive correlation.

Time point described: patch test 1, 2 weeks after DPC sensitization. Documented treatment: therapeutic diphenylcyclopropenone sensitization with weekly scalp DPC. After removal of 2 bases from V and 7 bases from J, the junction contained 9 bases not matched to a gene. CDR3 length: 16 residues. The germline gives CDR1 SGHRS, CDR2 YFSETQ. In its sample, this clonotype was seen a few times. Its antigen is undetermined. TCRdb ran MiXCR on the RACE reads and lists one entry per CDR3 protein. This sample has around 340,000 distinct CDR3 sequences, with around 6.9% found just once. Here the sequenced sample was whole blood, taken in connection with sensitization to the hapten diphenylcyclopropenone (DPC). The V gene is TRBV5-1, the J gene TRBJ2-3; 11 bases are a match to TRBD2. The receptor's source is a woman aged 18-29 years with alopecia areata. Some clones in this sample may be carry-over from other donors' samples. The CDR3 sequence: CASSFISGGATNTQYF. CDR3 DNA: TGCGCCAGCAGCTTCATTAGCGGGGGGGCTACGAATACGCAGTATTTT.